What follows describes a single T cell receptor (beta chain). Treatment noted: 19 received Ad26.COV2.S at low or high dose, single or two shots; 5 received placebo; per-sample allocation not given. Samples were taken on day 63 after the first vaccine or placebo injection. The sample came from a Boston adult aged 18-55 years. The data derive from a study of Ad26.COV2.S vaccination and SARS-CoV-2 variants. Study information: Participants got Ad26.COV2.S intramuscularly, once or twice 56 days apart.

Method: immunoSEQ multiplex PCR; TCRdb's copy keeps in-frame clones and lacks some. Of hundreds of thousands of clones in the sample, roughly nine tenths are singletons; the top ten hold around 2.5%. The sequence came from a person aged 18-60 years who received the Ad26.COV2.S COVID-19 vaccine or a placebo. The sequencing used peripheral blood, collected in a trial of Ad26.COV2.S vaccine versus placebo.

The CDR3 protein is CATQPGRDRGKNIQYF. The CDR3 DNA follows: TGTGCCACTCAGCCGGGTCGGGACAGGGGCAAAAACATTCAGTACTTC. This chain connects TRBV19 to TRBJ2-4; TRBD1 agrees at 10 bases. Trimming removed 10 bases from V and 3 bases from J; junction bases left unmatched: 12. In germline, CDR1 is LNHDA, CDR2 SQIVND (reference sequence). This CDR3 region has 16 residues.